A single sample is the source of the 20 T cell receptor beta chains below, sequenced in a study of response to subunit inactivated influenza vaccine. TCRdb used MiXCR to reprocess the RT-PCR reads, holding one entry per CDR3 protein. Of approximately 480,000 distinct CDR3 sequences in the sample, roughly 9.7% are singletons; the top ten hold 9.5% to 15%. The sequencing here drew on PBMCs from blood, taken roughly 48 days after vaccination. Source of these receptors: a man aged 45 to 65 who received an inactivated influenza vaccine.

This sequence joins TRBV10-1 and TRBJ2-2, with D possibly called TRBD1 or TRBD2 (5 bases each). The V gene's germline CDR1 is WNHNN and CDR2 SYGVQD (reference sequence). The CDR3 contains 13 residues. Trimming pared 7 bases from V and 4 bases from J, leaving 10 bases between. CDR3 sequence (DNA): TGCGCCAGCATGGGGCTAGCCACCGGGGAGCTGTTTTTT. Translation: CASMGLATGELFF.

At least ten counts were recorded for this clonotype. This chain connects TRBV12-3 or TRBV12-4 to TRBJ2-5; 12 bases are a match to TRBD2. V lost 5 bases, J lost 5 bases, and 6 bases stayed unmatched. The CDR3 contains 15 residues. Written as DNA, the CDR3 is TGTGCCAGCAGTAAGCTAGCGGGGGGGCTGGAGACCCAGTACTTC. It encodes CASSKLAGGLETQYF.

This clonotype was recorded a few times. The CDR3 spells CASSQEKVLGYEQYF. CDR3 DNA sequence: TGTGCCAGCAGCCAAGAAAAGGTTCTGGGATACGAGCAGTACTTC. V and J are TRBV4-2 and TRBJ2-7; D is unresolved. The CDR3 totals 15 residues. Trimming took 0 bases from V and 4 from J, leaving 13 bases between them. Germline lookup yields CDR1 LGHNA and CDR2 YNFKEQ.

The V and J genes are TRBV11-2 and TRBJ2-1, with 9 bases lining up with TRBD2. The trim removed 1 base at V and 6 bases at J, leaving 10 bases unmatched. From germline, CDR1 is SGHAT and CDR2 FQNNGV. There are 17 residues in the CDR3. DNA for the CDR3: TGTGCCAGCAGCTTAGTCGGTAGCGGGAGATGGGGCAATGAGCAGTTCTTC. Protein: CASSLVGSGRWGNEQFF.

This clonotype was detected only a few times. CDR3 sequence reads: CATRLGQGNSPLHF. The CDR3 coding sequence is TGTGCCACCCGTCTCGGACAGGGGAATTCACCCCTCCACTTT. V is TRBV25-1 and J is TRBJ1-6, with 9 positions matching TRBD1. From germline, CDR1 is MGHDK and CDR2 SYGVNS. V dropped 10 bases and J dropped 7; count of bases not matched to a gene: 8. The CDR3 spans 14 residues.

This clonotype came up a few times. The CDR3 region has the DNA TGCGCCAGCAGCTTGGGGGGTCCAAGGGACGAGCAGTACTTC. Amino acid sequence: CASSLGGPRDEQYF. The genes are TRBV5-1 and TRBJ2-7; D uncertain. V dropped 0 bases and J dropped 5 bases, with 12 bases sitting between them. CDR1 and CDR2 (germline): SGHRS, YFSETQ. The CDR3 consists of 14 residues. Looking up the rest from reference TRBV5-1 and TRBJ2-7 gives the full variable domain: KAGVTQTPRYLIKTRGQQVTLSCSPISGHRSVSWYQQTPGQGLQFLFEYFSETQRNKGNFPGRFSGRQFSNSRSEMNVSTLELGDSALYLCASSLGGPRDEQYFGPGTRLTVT.

This clonotype came up a few times. The genes are TRBV5-6 and TRBJ2-3; 8 positions agree with TRBD2. This CDR3 is built from 18 residues. With 1 base clipped from V and 3 bases from J, the junction kept 13 bases outside the gene matches. The germline CDR1 and CDR2 sequences are SGHDT and YYEEEE. This CDR3 is CASSLIEERGMKTDTQYF. The CDR3 nucleotides read TGTGCCAGCAGCTTGATCGAGGAGCGGGGGATGAAGACAGATACGCAGTATTTT.

This clonotype was detected only a few times. The rearrangement links TRBV5-5 to TRBJ1-2, with 8 bases fitting TRBD1. CDR1 and CDR2 from the germline V gene are SGHKS and YYEKEE (reference sequence). J was trimmed by 4 bases and V by 4 bases; bases with no gene match: 9. The CDR3 is 15 amino acids. CDR3 residues: CASSGSTGAAYGYTF. The CDR3 DNA reads as TGTGCCAGCAGCGGATCGACAGGGGCCGCCTATGGCTACACCTTC.

Turning to this clonotype: A read error is possible here, since a much larger clone lies one base away. The chain couples TRBV29-1 to TRBJ2-1; TRBD2 might be the D (6 bases). The CDR3 sequence is 14 residues long. In germline, CDR1 is SQVTM, CDR2 ANQGSEA. The CDR3 region is CRGTGTFLYNEQFF. DNA for the CDR3: TGCAGAGGTACCGGGACTTTCCTCTACAATGAGCAGTTCTTC.

This chain links TRBV28 with TRBJ2-2, with 8 bases aligning to TRBD2. The V and J ends lost 5 bases and 6 bases, in that order; junction bases with no gene match: 5. In germline, CDR1 is MDHEN, CDR2 SYDVKM. CDR3 length: 14 amino acids. The CDR3 here is CASSGTRQAGELFF. The CDR3 bases are TGTGCCAGCAGTGGGACTAGGCAAGCCGGGGAGCTGTTTTTT.

This clonotype was seen a few times. This rearrangement joins TRBV5-1 to TRBJ2-1; 11 positions agree with TRBD2. Germline assignment: CDR1 SGHRS and CDR2 YFSETQ. Germline trimming cut 3 bases from V and 5 bases from J; bases unmatched to any gene: 7. The CDR3 loop spans 16 amino acids. The chain's CDR3 is CASSSGTSGPNNEQFF. For the CDR3, the DNA is TGCGCCAGCAGCTCAGGGACTAGCGGTCCCAACAATGAGCAGTTCTTC.

This clonotype was observed a few times. The V gene is TRBV20-1, the J gene TRBJ2-1; 9 nucleotides line up with TRBD2. In germline, CDR1 is DFQATT, CDR2 SNEGSKA (reference sequence). The CDR3 consists of 16 residues. After removal of 3 bases from V and 3 bases from J, the junction contained 9 bases not matched to a gene. Written as DNA, the CDR3 is TGCAGTGCTAGTCCGACTAGCGGAGACGTCTACAATGAGCAGTTCTTC. Protein: CSASPTSGDVYNEQFF.

The CDR3 protein is CASSGRNSQETQYF. The DNA for the CDR3 is TGTGCCAGCAGCGGAAGGAACAGCCAAGAGACCCAGTACTTC. The chain carries TRBV5-6 and TRBJ2-5, with unresolved D. Germline loops: CDR1 SGHDT, CDR2 YYEEEE. The V end lost 4 bases, the J end lost 1 base, and 11 bases lay between the germline ends. The CDR3 covers 14 residues. The full variable domain, with the rest looked up from reference TRBV5-6 and TRBJ2-5, is DAGVTQSPTHLIKTRGQQVTLRCSPKSGHDTVSWYQQALGQGPQFIFQYYEEEERQRGNFPDRFSGHQFPNYSSELNVNALLLGDSALYLCASSGRNSQETQYFGPGTRLLVL.

This clonotype has just a few counts. V is TRBV29-1 and J is TRBJ2-1; 8 positions match TRBD2. This CDR3 comprises 13 residues. V was pared by 6 bases and J by 12 bases, with 13 bases of the junction left unmatched. The germline gives CDR1 SQVTM, CDR2 ANQGSEA. The CDR3 nucleotides are TGCAGCGTCCCCTGGCAGGGCGGGGGGTGGCAGTTCTTC. Translating gives CSVPWQGGGWQFF.

CDR3 loop: CASRPTSQETQYF. The CDR3 bases are TGCGCCAGCAGGCCTACTTCACAAGAGACCCAGTACTTC. This chain uses TRBV10-2 with TRBJ2-5; D call uncertain. Germline CDR1 is WSHSY and CDR2 is SAAADI. Trimming took 6 bases from V and 2 from J, leaving 10 bases between them. The CDR3 length is 13 residues.

At least ten counts were recorded for this clonotype. This chain joins TRBV9 and TRBJ2-1; D is unresolved. The CDR3 is made up of 12 amino acids. The germline CDR1 and CDR2 sequences are SGDLS and YYNGEE. V lost 4 bases to trimming and J lost 8 bases, with 10 bases between them. The CDR3 DNA sequence: TGTGCCAGCAGCCCTACGGTATATGAGCAGTTCTTC. It translates to CASSPTVYEQFF.

This chain joins TRBV7-2 and TRBJ1-6, with 9 bases matching TRBD1. CDR1 SGHTA and CDR2 FQGNSA come from the germline V gene. J was trimmed by 6 bases and V by 1 base; bases with no gene match: 4. There are 16 residues in the CDR3. CDR3: CASSLGTGAANSPLHF. The CDR3 DNA reads as TGTGCCAGCAGCTTAGGGACAGGGGCGGCTAATTCACCCCTCCACTTT.

This clonotype was observed at least ten times. The chain carries TRBV12-3 or TRBV12-4 and TRBJ1-1; TRBD1 aligns across 8 bases. The V gene end was trimmed by 6 bases and the J gene end by 1 base; junction bases not matched to a gene: 10. The CDR3 length is 16 residues. Here the CDR3 reads CASSAGTGGGNTEAFF. The CDR3 DNA is TGTGCCAGCAGCGCAGGGACAGGCGGCGGGAACACTGAAGCTTTCTTT.

The rearrangement joins TRBV20-1 to TRBJ2-7; TRBD2 agrees at 10 bases. The CDR3 covers 14 residues. V lost 4 bases and J lost 1; bases outside the gene matches: 4. CDR1 DFQATT and CDR2 SNEGSKA come from the germline V gene (reference sequence). DNA of the CDR3: TGCAGTGCTATTAGCGGGAGGAGATCCTACGAGCAGTACTTC. It codes for CSAISGRRSYEQYF.

This clonotype has more than one count but fewer than ten. The gene calls are TRBV12-3 or TRBV12-4 and TRBJ1-3, with TRBD1 matching over 7 bases. CDR3 length equals 12 residues. V gave up 11 bases and J gave up 4 bases; unmatched junction bases: 5. The CDR3 reads CAGGTVGNTIYF. The CDR3 DNA reads TGTGCCGGCGGGACAGTAGGAAACACCATATATTTT.